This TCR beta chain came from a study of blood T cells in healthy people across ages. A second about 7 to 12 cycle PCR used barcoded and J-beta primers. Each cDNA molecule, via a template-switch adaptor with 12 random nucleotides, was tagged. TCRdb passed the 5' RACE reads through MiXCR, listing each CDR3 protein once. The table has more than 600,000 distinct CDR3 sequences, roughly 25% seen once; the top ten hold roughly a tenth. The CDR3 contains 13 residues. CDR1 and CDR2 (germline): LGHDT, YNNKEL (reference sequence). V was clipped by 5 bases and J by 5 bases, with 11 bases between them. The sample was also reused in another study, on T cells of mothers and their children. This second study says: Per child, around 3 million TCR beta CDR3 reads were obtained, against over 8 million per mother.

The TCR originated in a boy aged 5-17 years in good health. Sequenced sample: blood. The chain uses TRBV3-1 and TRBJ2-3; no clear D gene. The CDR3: CASSFTVGDTQYF. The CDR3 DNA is TGTGCCAGCAGCTTTACTGTGGGAGATACGCAGTATTTT.